This entry concerns a single T cell receptor beta chain. This clonotype came up a few times. Its antigen remains unidentified. Nothing much larger sits one base from this clone, and base qualities are not available. In the paper's terms, the time point label means: persistent/refractory GD, antithyroid drugs over 5 years with positive TRAb. For both TCR sequencing and RNA sequencing, RNA was extracted from PBMCs in TRIzol. Graves' disease was diagnosed according to American Thyroid Association guidelines. Patients were recruited from an endocrinology department in Xi'an, China. Each patient gave around 9.2 milliliters of peripheral blood, collected in an EDTA anticoagulant tube. Ficoll Paque Plus density gradient separation was used to isolate PBMCs, and no further T cell sorting was performed. An Agilent 2100 Bioanalyzer and agarose gel were used to check RNA quality, while a NanoDrop 2000 measured RNA concentration.

The data belong to a study of regulatory T cells in long-lasting Graves disease listed by TCRdb under 2021. In the study overall: To count as having persistent Graves' disease, a patient had to have received antithyroid drug treatment for over 5 years with TSH receptor autoantibodies remaining persistently positive. The study was conducted in China and was registered as a clinical trial. Persistent Graves' disease patients in the clinical cohort had taken antithyroid drugs for 9 to 11 years on average. Patients with persistent Graves' disease were compared with patients with newly diagnosed Graves' disease using TCR sequencing and RNA sequencing of peripheral blood. A total of about 35 samples underwent TCR sequencing, from about 13 patients with persistent Graves' disease and some 20 patients with newly diagnosed Graves' disease.

Library creation used multiplex PCR. The data were produced on an Illumina HiSeq 4000. iRepertoire HTBI primers and Arm-PCR amplification of CDR3 regions were used to construct TCR beta libraries. Before sequencing, the PCR products went through gel purification. Under the source paper's analysis protocol: Gene usage analysis of CDR3 amino acid clonotypes relied on the approximately 62 TRBV and 14 TRBJ segments identified across samples. COPE and FqMerger were used to merge the filtered high-quality paired reads into contigs. BLAST was used to align contigs to IMGT TRBV, TRBD and TRBJ reference genes, with CDR3 defined following IMGT. Any clonotype with a frequency above 0.1% was classified as a highly expanded clone. Shannon entropy was used to measure repertoire diversity, and the Gini coefficient was used to measure V-J evenness. A clonotype was considered public if more than one individual shared it. The public sequencing data were trimmed at Q25 with fastp and processed into clonotypes with MiXCR by TCRdb, which kept only in-frame beta chains. Rows are combined by CDR3 protein, so each entry shows the most common genes and DNA. The V and J calls and clone size are TCRdb's, not the authors'. The sample profile shows 350,000 to 450,000 distinct CDR3 sequences; about 21% of them were found once. Of the sample, around 15% falls within the top ten clones.

What the authors observed across the whole study: Sequencing and analysis were restricted to the TCR beta chain. As a limitation, the authors acknowledged that the small sample size may reduce accuracy. Preferential use of TRBV28, TRBJ1-2 and TRBJ2-5 was observed in persistent disease, whereas TRBV20-1 and TRBJ2-1 were favored in newly diagnosed disease. The study examined only peripheral blood because the primary lesion, thyroid tissue, could not be accessed. Patients with persistent disease shared more public clonotypes (about 2,500) than newly diagnosed patients did (approximately 990). Compared with newly diagnosed patients, persistent Graves' disease patients had lower TCR Shannon entropy and fewer highly expanded clones, which suggests clonal expansion.

The CDR3 goes from the cysteine to the phenylalanine over 16 residues. Just the 48-base CDR3 DNA is kept, in frame starting at base 1. Trimming takes 5 bases off V and 4 bases off J; junction bases not matched to a gene: 13. According to the germline V gene, CDR1 reads SNHLY and CDR2 reads FYNNEI. The starting material was peripheral blood mononuclear cells (PBMCs), obtained when the disease was refractory, from a patient treated with antithyroid drugs. The chain links TRBV2 with TRBJ2-5; 7 of the junction bases match TRBD1. This receptor was taken from a female donor with Graves disease. CDR3 reads: CASSPQTPGGGETQYF. The DNA is as follows: TGTGCCAGCAGTCCCCAAACCCCAGGGGGTGGAGAGACCCAGTACTTC.